This TCR beta chain was observed in a study of shared clonotypes between healthy human individuals. Method: immunoSEQ multiplex PCR; TCRdb's copy keeps in-frame clones and lacks some. In the table there are some 740,000 clones, about 91% of which are singletons. Naivety among CD8 cells was defined by CD45RO negativity and positive CCR7 selection, thereby excluding terminally differentiated effector memory CD45RA+ cells. V was shortened by 1 base and J by 7 bases, with 13 bases between the two germline ends. The CDR3 contains 15 residues. From germline, CDR1 is MGHRA and CDR2 YSYEKL. Sequencing was carried out using naive CD8+ T cells sorted from blood. The TCR sequence derives from a man under 40 in good health. The chain joins TRBV4-1 to TRBJ2-2, with no clear D. CDR3 nucleotides: TGCGCCAGCAGCCAAGTTCGGATCGGTAACGGGGAGCTGTTTTTT. The encoded protein is CASSQVRIGNGELFF.